The 11 T cell receptor beta chains presented below share a single source sample, sequenced in a study of T-cell reconstitution after alpha-beta-depleted transplantation in children. TCRbeta library construction was performed incorporating unique molecular identifiers. TCRdb re-called the PCR reads through MiXCR, storing one row per CDR3 protein. The table shows just under 550,000 distinct CDR3 sequences, with 15% to 20% occurring only once. The sequencing used PBMCs from the stem cell graft donor, collected from the stem cell graft. The source of these receptors is a human donor who donated a stem cell graft to a child with acute lymphoblastic leukemia.

This clonotype was recorded at least ten times. The chain is built from TRBV11-2 and TRBJ2-2, with TRBD2 matching over 13 bases. CDR1 SGHAT and CDR2 FQNNGV come from the germline V gene. Trimming took 5 bases from V and 4 from J; bases not matched to a gene: 4. The length of the CDR3 is 16 residues. CDR3 protein: CASSLGLAGVTGELFF. In nucleotides, the CDR3 is TGTGCCAGCAGCCTCGGACTAGCGGGAGTCACCGGGGAGCTGTTTTTT.

The gene calls are TRBV12-3 or TRBV12-4 and TRBJ2-1; 9 bases line up with TRBD1. There are 16 residues in the CDR3. The V and J ends lost 3 bases and 7 bases, in that order; junction bases with no gene match: 10. The CDR3 bases are TGTGCCAGCAGTTTTCTTCCCGGGACAGGGTTGAATGAGCAGTTCTTC. The encoded protein is CASSFLPGTGLNEQFF.

This clonotype was seen once. The rearrangement links TRBV6-2 or TRBV6-3 to TRBJ2-7; TRBD1 is a possible D gene (6 bases). V shed 6 bases and J shed 3 bases, with 9 bases lying between them. The length of the CDR3 is 12 residues. Per the germline V gene, CDR1 is MNHEY and CDR2 is SVGEGT. CDR3 protein: CASRQGRYEQYF. The DNA for the CDR3 is TGTGCCAGCAGACAGGGTCGCTACGAGCAGTACTTC.

This rearrangement joins TRBV15 to TRBJ1-1; D not certain. Germline V gives CDR1 LNHNV, CDR2 YYDKDF (reference sequence). V shed 0 bases and J shed 5 bases, with 13 bases lying between them. The length of the CDR3 is 15 residues. The CDR3 here is CATSREGSAETEAFF. CDR3 coding DNA: TGTGCCACCAGCAGAGAGGGGAGCGCGGAGACTGAAGCTTTCTTT.

The chain uses TRBV11-2 and TRBJ2-3; possible D gene TRBD2, 6 bases. Between the trimmed V and J ends, which lost 5 bases and 5 bases, there was a span of 14 bases. Germline values: CDR1 SGHAT, CDR2 FQNNGV. The CDR3 runs to 14 residues. CDR3 nucleotides: TGTGCCAGCAGCGTACCTAGCGCCCAAGATACGCAGTATTTT. Encoded protein: CASSVPSAQDTQYF.

This clonotype was observed a few times. This chain uses TRBV7-8 with TRBJ1-6; possibly TRBD1 for D (5 bases). CDR1 is SGHVS, CDR2 FQNEAQ, per germline. V lost 5 bases and J 10 bases, leaving 15 bases between the germline ends. This CDR3 region has 14 residues. The CDR3 DNA follows: TGTGCCAGCAGCCTAGACCAGGGCTACTCACCCCTCCACTTT. It specifies CASSLDQGYSPLHF.

J is TRBJ2-1 and V is TRBV6-1; a weak D match, TRBD1 (5 bases). Trimming cost V 7 bases and J 0 bases, with 16 bases left between them. Germline V lookup: CDR1 MNHNS, CDR2 SASEGT. The CDR3 is 16 residues long. DNA for the CDR3: TGTGCCAGCAACCACCCACAGGCACTCTCCTACAATGAGCAGTTCTTC. Its protein product is CASNHPQALSYNEQFF.

A few counts support this clonotype. V gene TRBV5-1 combines with J gene TRBJ1-2; D is undetermined. V was trimmed by 6 bases and J by 4 bases, leaving 19 bases between them. The germline CDR1 and CDR2 sequences are SGHRS and YFSETQ. The CDR3 loop spans 15 amino acids. For the CDR3, the DNA is TGCGCCAGCACGACCCGCCCCCTTGAGGCCTATGGCTACACCTTC. This gives the protein CASTTRPLEAYGYTF.

This clonotype has a handful of counts. This chain joins TRBV6-5 and TRBJ2-2, with D unresolved. Trimming took 2 bases from V and 2 from J, leaving 9 bases between them. CDR3 length: 15 amino acids. Germline V gives CDR1 MNHEY, CDR2 SVGAGI. CDR3 loop: CASSYAADNTGELFF. The CDR3 DNA follows: TGTGCCAGCAGTTACGCAGCAGATAACACCGGGGAGCTGTTTTTT.

The genes are TRBV4-1 and TRBJ2-3; D is possibly TRBD1 (5 bases). CDR1 and CDR2 (germline): MGHRA, YSYEKL. Trimming left V 0 bases short and J 2 bases short, with 12 bases between. The CDR3 covers 16 residues. The DNA for the CDR3 is TGCGCCAGCAGCCAAGATCTGACCGGACACACAGATACGCAGTATTTT. It specifies CASSQDLTGHTDTQYF.

The genes are TRBV3-1 and TRBJ2-3; D gene unclear. Deletions cut 1 base from V and 5 bases from J, with 13 bases between. This CDR3 has 15 amino acids. Germline CDR1 LGHDT, CDR2 YNNKEL (reference sequence). CDR3 in DNA: TGTGCCAGCAGCCAAGGGGGAACAAATATAGATACGCAGTATTTT. It is translated as CASSQGGTNIDTQYF.